These T cell receptor beta chains were read from a single sample in a study of cytomegalovirus exposure and HLA in healthy donors. Some clones are missing from TCRdb's copy, which holds only in-frame ones; the method was immunoSEQ multiplex PCR. The sample lists about 160,000 clones; 70% to 90% were seen once. The sample consisted of PBMCs. These receptors originate from a man aged 18-30 years in good health and CMV-seropositive. CDR3s leave out the opening cysteine and the closing phenylalanine or tryptophan. The order of the fields is CDR3 length, J gene, V gene, CDR3 protein.

13 | TRBJ2-7 | TRBV7-2 | ASSNLQGSSYEQY
13 | TRBJ2-5 | TRBV6-6 | ASSYLAGTQETQY
13 | TRBJ2-2 | TRBV25-1 | ASSSSTGVSGELF
9 | TRBJ2-1 | TRBV20-1 | SARETGIEF
11 | TRBJ1-2 | TRBV6-1 | ASSEDGNYGYT
13 | TRBJ2-3 | TRBV15 | ATSRGVGSADTQY
12 | TRBJ2-1 | TRBV19 | ASSSDRGYNEQF
17 | TRBJ1-5 | TRBV19 | ASSPPQVWIGGGNQPQH
12 | TRBJ1-1 | TRBV12-5 | ASNRDSGNTEAF
13 | TRBJ1-6 | TRBV6-5 | ASSYSGDRGSPLH
17 | TRBJ1-1 | TRBV7-2 | ASSPHRGGTGSANTEAF
12 | TRBJ1-6 | TRBV21-1 | ASSPRDCGSPLH
14 | TRBJ1-2 | TRBV7-6 | ASSSSPGQGYRGYT
16 | TRBJ2-3 | TRBV2 | ASSDRLASGGAPDTQY
14 | TRBJ2-7 | TRBV4-1 | ASSQVDRGPPYEQY
11 | TRBJ2-6 | TRBV27 | ASTSSGANGLT
14 | TRBJ1-3 | TRBV18 | ASSPSEGAKGNTIY
15 | TRBJ1-3 | TRBV4-2 | ASSQEIGHDSGNTIY
13 | TRBJ1-4 | TRBV7-2 | ASSLVQGVNEKLF
15 | TRBJ1-1 | TRBV4-3 | ASSQVRGGLNAAEAF
10 | TRBJ2-5 | TRBV7-2 | ASSLEGRGGD
14 | TRBJ2-7 | TRBV6-5 | ASSYLGQGFSYEQY
13 | TRBJ2-1 | TRBV27 | ASSLRQGWNNEQF
11 | TRBJ2-7 | TRBV5-1 | ASSSLTGYEQY
12 | TRBJ1-4 | TRBV7-9 | ASSLDGKNGKLF
13 | TRBJ2-2 | TRBV6-5 | ASSYTRTNTGELF
11 | TRBJ2-2 | TRBV15 | ATSRDRLGELF
11 | TRBJ1-5 | TRBV2 | ASRRDINQPQH
10 | TRBJ1-1 | TRBV11-3 | ASSRTSTEAF
13 | TRBJ2-2 | TRBV29-1 | SVETGGASTGELF
14 | TRBJ2-2 | TRBV7-6 | ASSLRQTGGDGELF
10 | TRBJ2-3 | TRBV2 | ASTGLPDTQY
12 | TRBJ2-2 | TRBV2 | ASSLSGNTGELF
15 | TRBJ2-1 | TRBV7-6 | ASSPPGQRGAYNEQF
12 | TRBJ1-5 | TRBV11-2 | ASSIDGGNQPQH
13 | TRBJ2-7 | TRBV7-9 | ASREGQTNSYEQY
13 | TRBJ1-5 | TRBV9 | ASGLGQGSNQPQH
13 | TRBJ1-5 | TRBV4-3 | ASSQDRGSNQPQH
11 | TRBJ2-7 | TRBV7-2 | ASSGGSSYEQY
11 | TRBJ2-2 | TRBV5-1 | ASGQVDTGELF
11 | TRBJ2-3 | TRBV11-2 | ASRRTGTDTQY
13 | TRBJ2-1 | TRBV7-9 | ASSSPRDRYNEQF
13 | TRBJ2-5 | TRBV5-1 | ASSPGAGRQETQY
14 | TRBJ2-1 | TRBV7-2 | ASSPGLAGIPHEQF
13 | TRBJ1-6 | TRBV4-1 | ASSLVGGNNSPLH
12 | TRBJ2-7 | TRBV6-1 | ASRDFLDFYEQY
14 | TRBJ2-2 | TRBV4-1 | ASSQDKQRNTGELF
13 | TRBJ1-6 | TRBV27 | ASSSGTATNSPLH
11 | TRBJ1-2 | TRBV19 | ASSVGKNYGYT